Below are 26 T cell receptor beta chains sequenced from a single sample in a study of T cells after posttransplantation cyclophosphamide. A marrow graft followed busulfan-fludarabine conditioning, with cyclophosphamide on days +3 and +4. Profiled with immunoSEQ multiplex PCR; TCRdb holds only in-frame clones, not every one. Listed for the sample are some 11,000 clones, none seen a single time. The sequences come from PBMCs, collected after allogeneic stem cell transplant with posttransplant cyclophosphamide. Receptors originate from a female patient in her forties who received an allogeneic stem cell transplant from a related donor, was CMV-positive, and had acute GVHD only. Some T cells may originate from the graft donor.

This clone was recorded many times. The chain couples TRBV4-1 to TRBJ1-5; the D gene is possibly TRBD1 (6 bases). Germline-derived CDR1 and CDR2 are MGHRA and YSYEKL. The CDR3 sequence is 14 residues long. Trimming took 5 bases from V and 5 from J, leaving 13 bases between them. CDR3 loop: CASSYRVADQPQHF. The CDR3 DNA follows: TGCGCCAGCAGCTACAGGGTTGCTGATCAGCCCCAGCATTTT.

Ten or more counts support this clone. The chain recombines TRBV6-1 with TRBJ1-2, with D unresolved. Trimming took off 1 base at V and 5 bases at J, with 14 bases between the two ends. Germline CDR1 is MNHNS and CDR2 is SASEGT. The CDR3 runs 15 residues. This CDR3 reads CASSEGAGWRYGYTF. CDR3 coding DNA: TGTGCCAGCAGTGAAGGTGCCGGGTGGCGATATGGCTACACCTTC.

This clone has at least ten counts. The chain joins TRBV27 to TRBJ2-4; 9 positions match TRBD1. The V gene end was trimmed by 6 bases and the J gene end by 1 base; junction bases not matched to a gene: 7. CDR1 and CDR2 from the germline V gene are MNHEY and SMNVEV (reference sequence). This CDR3 is 16 amino acids long. The CDR3 here is CASSLAQGAAKNIQYF. CDR3 DNA: TGTGCCAGCAGCCTTGCACAGGGGGCGGCCAAAAACATTCAGTACTTC.

Ten or more counts support this clone. This chain links TRBV19 with TRBJ2-3; 8 nucleotides agree with TRBD2. CDR1 is LNHDA and CDR2 is SQIVND in the germline V gene (reference sequence). The CDR3 runs 17 residues. Losses at the gene ends were 6 bases for V and 11 bases for J; bases not matched to a gene: 22. Here the CDR3 reads CASSRYETRGGRLGQYF. Here the CDR3 DNA reads TGTGCCAGTAGCCGGTATGAAACCCGGGGGGGCCGGCTAGGGCAGTATTTT.

V is TRBV27 and J is TRBJ2-5, with 7 nucleotides matching TRBD1. CDR1 and CDR2 from the germline V gene are MNHEY and SMNVEV (reference sequence). J gave up 5 bases and V 5 bases, and 11 bases lay outside the gene matches. This CDR3 has 15 residues. This CDR3 reads CASSLTGTVAETQYF. The CDR3 bases are TGTGCCAGCAGTCTCACGGGGACAGTGGCGGAGACCCAGTACTTC.

This clone was seen at least ten times. The CDR3: CASSLAVEETQYF. The CDR3 DNA reads TGCGCCAGCTCCCTAGCGGTGGAAGAGACCCAGTACTTC. The chain links TRBV4-1 to TRBJ2-5, with TRBD2 identical over 7 bases. This CDR3 contains 13 residues. The germline V gene encodes CDR1 MGHRA and CDR2 YSYEKL. Losses at the gene ends were 8 bases for V and 3 bases for J; bases not matched to a gene: 6.

The sample holds many counts of this clone. This rearrangement joins TRBV10-3 to TRBJ2-7; 7 nucleotides line up with TRBD2. The V gene end was trimmed by 7 bases and the J gene end by 2 bases; junction bases not matched to a gene: 8. This CDR3 has 14 residues. Per the germline V gene, CDR1 is ENHRY and CDR2 is SYGVKD. This chain's CDR3 is CAIKGGSPTYEQYF. CDR3 bases: TGTGCCATCAAGGGCGGGAGCCCAACCTACGAGCAGTACTTC.

This clone was picked up many times. This chain joins TRBV2 and TRBJ2-5, with D perhaps matching TRBD2 (6 bases). This CDR3 is 11 amino acids long. The germline gives CDR1 SNHLY, CDR2 FYNNEI. Trimming stripped 8 bases from V and 5 bases from J, with 9 bases between. The CDR3 sequence is CASGRLETQYF. The CDR3 bases are TGTGCCAGCGGGAGGCTGGAGACCCAGTACTTC. Together with reference TRBV2 and TRBJ2-5, the CDR3 gives the full variable domain: EPEVTQTPSHQVTQMGQEVILRCVPISNHLYFYWYRQILGQKVEFLVSFYNNEISEKSEIFDDQFSVERPDGSNFTLKIRSTKLEDSAMYFCASGRLETQYFGPGTRLLVL.

The J gene is TRBJ2-3, the V gene TRBV6-5; 9 nucleotides match TRBD2. V dropped 2 bases and J dropped 6; count of bases not matched to a gene: 6. Germline values: CDR1 MNHEY, CDR2 SVGAGI. This CDR3 has 15 amino acids. CDR3 coding DNA: TGTGCCAGCAGTTACGAGCGGGGGGTCCGGGATACGCAGTATTTT. The encoded protein is CASSYERGVRDTQYF.

This clone was counted at least ten times. The chain recombines TRBV6-1 with TRBJ2-2; no firm D call. Between the trimmed V and J ends, which lost 8 bases and 1 base, there was a span of 11 bases. CDR3 length: 14 amino acids. Germline V gives CDR1 MNHNS, CDR2 SASEGT. Here the CDR3 DNA reads TGTGCCAGCTCGATTGGCAGGAACACCGGGGAGCTGTTTTTT. It codes for CASSIGRNTGELFF.

This clone was detected many times. V gene TRBV6-1 combines with J gene TRBJ1-5, with a weak D call TRBD1 (6 bases). Germline V gene sequence: CDR1 MNHNS, CDR2 SASEGT. The CDR3 totals 13 residues. Trimming took 3 bases from V and 6 from J, leaving 9 bases between them. The CDR3 DNA is TGTGCCAGCAGTGAGAACAGGGTTCAGCCCCAGCATTTT. Its translation: CASSENRVQPQHF.

In its sample, this clone was seen many times. This chain uses TRBV5-6 with TRBJ1-6, with 7 bases identical to TRBD1. Trimming cost V 4 bases and J 10 bases; bases outside gene matches: 5. The CDR3 totals 13 residues. Germline V gene lookup returns CDR1 SGHDT and CDR2 YYEEEE. The CDR3 loop is CASSDRVKSPLHF. CDR3 nucleotide sequence: TGTGCCAGCAGCGACAGGGTTAAATCACCCCTCCACTTT.

This clone was found many times. The genes are TRBV5-4 and TRBJ2-1; 9 nucleotides match TRBD2. Unmatched junction bases numbered 13, after V lost 2 bases and J lost 10 bases. The CDR3 is made up of 16 amino acids. Germline V gene lookup returns CDR1 SGHNT and CDR2 YYREEE (reference sequence). The CDR3 protein is CASSFQAGLAFKEQFF. CDR3 nucleotides: TGTGCCAGCAGCTTTCAGGCGGGACTAGCATTTAAGGAGCAGTTCTTC.

This clone was counted at least ten times. This chain joins TRBV4-2 and TRBJ1-3, with TRBD1 matching over 9 bases. Germline V lookup: CDR1 LGHNA, CDR2 YNFKEQ. The V segment lost 3 bases and the J segment 3 bases; nucleotides outside the gene matches: 9. There are 17 residues in the CDR3. The CDR3 loop is CASSQTPQGAIGNTIYF. In nucleotides, the CDR3 is TGTGCCAGCAGCCAGACCCCACAGGGGGCAATTGGAAACACCATATATTTT.

This clone was counted ten times or more. The chain links TRBV9 to TRBJ2-1; the D is unclear. CDR1 is SGDLS, CDR2 YYNGEE, per germline. Trimming took off 3 bases at V and 9 bases at J, with 16 bases between the two ends. This CDR3 has 14 amino acids. CDR3 amino acids: CASSERLGIAEQFF. CDR3 nucleotides: TGTGCCAGCAGCGAAAGGCTAGGTATCGCTGAGCAGTTCTTC.

This clone was detected many times. The chain recombines TRBV5-8 with TRBJ1-2; TRBD1 agrees at 7 bases. CDR3 length equals 14 residues. Trimming took 0 bases from V and 4 from J; bases not matched to a gene: 3. Germline V gives CDR1 SGHTS, CDR2 YDEGEE. In nucleotides, the CDR3 is TGTGCCAGCAGCTTGGTGGGACAGCCCTATGGCTACACCTTC. It translates to CASSLVGQPYGYTF.

This clone came up a few times. V is TRBV21-1 and J is TRBJ2-1; TRBD2 was called by the table and not checked on the DNA. TRBV21-1 is reported as a pseudogene. The CDR3 sequence is 16 residues long. CDR3 residues: CASSKRLGLADNEQFF. In DNA, the CDR3 is TGTGCCAGCAGCAAAAGATTGGGACTAGCGGACAATGAGCAGTTCTTC.

This chain connects TRBV10-3 to TRBJ2-5, with a tentative D call TRBD2 (7 bases). The last part of the DNA fits TRBJ2-7 better; the J call may be wrong. Germline V gene sequence: CDR1 ENHRY, CDR2 SYGVKD. The CDR3 covers 15 residues. CDR3 sequence (DNA): TGTGCCATCAGAGATGGGGGAGGGGGTACCTACGAGCAGTACTTC. Amino acids: CAIRDGGGGTYEQYF.

At least ten counts were recorded for this clone. The chain links TRBV6-1 to TRBJ2-7; D possibly corresponds to TRBD1 (6 bases). The CDR3 covers 13 residues. The V gene's germline CDR1 is MNHNS and CDR2 SASEGT. Trimming shortened V by 4 bases and J by 3 bases, and 10 bases separated the two germline ends. The CDR3 DNA follows: TGTGCCAGCAGTGCTACCAGGGGCTACGAGCAGTACGTC. Protein sequence: CASSATRGYEQYV.

This clone appeared many times. The chain links TRBV19 to TRBJ1-6, with D perhaps matching TRBD1 (5 bases). Deletions cut 3 bases from V and 6 bases from J, with 15 bases between. Germline lookup yields CDR1 LNHDA and CDR2 SQIVND (reference sequence). The CDR3 is made up of 16 amino acids. The CDR3 region has the DNA TGTGCCAGTAGTATCGGACCCGGGACTGGTAATTCACCCCTCCACTTT. Protein sequence: CASSIGPGTGNSPLHF.

This clone has at least ten counts. The chain uses TRBV5-5 and TRBJ2-3; tentative D call: TRBD2 (5 bases). The CDR3 runs 18 residues. CDR1 is SGHKS, CDR2 YYEKEE, per germline (reference sequence). Trimming pared 1 base from V and 2 bases from J, leaving 20 bases between. The CDR3 coding sequence is TGTGCCAGCAGCTTGCCCGGGGAATGGCGACCCGACACAGATACGCAGTATTTT. Its translation: CASSLPGEWRPDTDTQYF.

This clone was seen many times. The V gene is TRBV7-3, the J gene TRBJ2-1; possibly TRBD2 for D (6 bases). V lost 5 bases, J lost 10 bases, and 21 bases lay in between. Germline assignment: CDR1 SGHTA and CDR2 FQGTGA. The length of the CDR3 is 15 residues. CDR3 loop: CASSASPGLGEEQFF. The CDR3 bases are TGTGCCAGCAGCGCCTCCCCGGGACTGGGGGAGGAGCAGTTCTTC.

This clone was found many times. V usage is TRBV27 and J usage is TRBJ1-5; 7 bases are a match to TRBD1. Per the germline V gene, CDR1 is MNHEY and CDR2 is SMNVEV (reference sequence). This CDR3 contains 15 residues. With V trimmed by 5 bases and J by 5 bases, 9 bases remained unmatched. The CDR3 DNA reads as TGTGCCAGCAGTACGAAACAGGGGCGATATCAGCCCCAGCATTTT. This sequence encodes CASSTKQGRYQPQHF.

This clone has more than one count but fewer than ten. The chain recombines TRBV25-1 with TRBJ2-2, with 9 bases fitting TRBD1. V shed 4 bases and J 2 bases; nucleotides not matched to a gene: 5. The CDR3 consists of 16 residues. CDR1 MGHDK and CDR2 SYGVNS come from the germline V gene. Written as DNA, the CDR3 is TGTGCCAGCAGTGGGGACAGGGCGCTCAACACCGGGGAGCTGTTTTTT. Translating it yields CASSGDRALNTGELFF.

This clone was counted at least ten times. This chain uses TRBV4-1 with TRBJ2-7; 8 bases align to TRBD1. V was pared by 1 base and J by 4 bases, with 6 bases of the junction left unmatched. Germline V lookup: CDR1 MGHRA, CDR2 YSYEKL. The CDR3 extends over 15 amino acids. The CDR3: CASSQGTGSVYEQYF. The CDR3 DNA is TGCGCCAGCAGCCAAGGGACAGGGTCAGTTTACGAGCAGTACTTC.

This clone was seen repeatedly, ten times or more. The rearrangement uses TRBV30 and TRBJ2-1; 11 positions agree with TRBD2. Germline CDR1 is GTSNPN and CDR2 is SVGIG (reference sequence). J gave up 0 bases and V 5 bases, and 24 bases lay outside the gene matches. This CDR3 contains 22 residues. This CDR3 is CAWGQPPGLADPKRDSYNEQFF. CDR3 bases: TGTGCCTGGGGCCAACCACCGGGACTAGCGGACCCGAAAAGGGACTCCTACAATGAGCAGTTCTTC.